The sequence of this TCR beta chain was determined in a study of memory CD4+ T cells and cytomegalovirus serostatus. In the original analysis: Out-of-frame sequences were removed, leaving 2,204,828 distinct TCRbeta sequences. Data came from immunoSEQ multiplex PCR; TCRdb stores just in-frame clones and leaves some out. V, J and clone size are taken as reported in that table, and D and trimming were inferred from the DNA itself. Among about 75,000 clones listed, 75% to 85% were seen once. Single viable CD3+CD4+CD8-CD45RO+ cells were sorted as the memory CD4+ T cells. This clone turned up a few times. The antigen remains unidentified. Germline assignment: CDR1 LGHNT and CDR2 FRNRAP. V was clipped by 1 base and J by 6 bases; unmatched bases: 7. CDR3 size: 15 residues. Study outcomes and limitations: CMV serostatus prediction reached median AUC about 0.95, or 0.9 with US-trained model. The CMV-associated TCR signature appears largely within the CD4+ memory repertoire.

The sequence came from an adult in good health and CMV-seropositive. Sequences were obtained from memory CD4+ T cells from blood. The gene calls are TRBV12-5 and TRBJ2-5, with TRBD2 matching 8 bases. DNA of the CDR3: TGTGCTAGTGGTTTGGCCCCCAGCGGGAGTAAGACCCAGTACTTC. Residues: CASGLAPSGSKTQYF.